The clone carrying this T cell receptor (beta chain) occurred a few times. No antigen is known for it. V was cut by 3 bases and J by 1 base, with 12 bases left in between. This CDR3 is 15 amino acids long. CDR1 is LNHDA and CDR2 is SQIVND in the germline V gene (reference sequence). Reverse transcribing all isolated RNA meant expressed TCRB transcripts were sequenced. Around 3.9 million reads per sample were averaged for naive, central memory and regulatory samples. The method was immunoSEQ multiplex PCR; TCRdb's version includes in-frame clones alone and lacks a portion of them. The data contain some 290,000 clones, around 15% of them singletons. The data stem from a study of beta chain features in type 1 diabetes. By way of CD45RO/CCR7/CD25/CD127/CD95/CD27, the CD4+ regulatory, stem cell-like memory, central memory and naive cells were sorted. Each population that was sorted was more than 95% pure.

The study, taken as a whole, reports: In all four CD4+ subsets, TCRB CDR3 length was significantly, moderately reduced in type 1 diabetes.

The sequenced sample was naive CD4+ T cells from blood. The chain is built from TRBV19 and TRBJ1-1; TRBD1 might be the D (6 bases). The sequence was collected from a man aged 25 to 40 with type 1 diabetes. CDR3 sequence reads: CASSILGGRNTEAFF. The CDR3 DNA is TGTGCCAGTAGTATTCTTGGGGGCCGGAACACTGAAGCTTTCTTT.